This record concerns one TCR beta chain sequence. Its antigen remains unidentified. No base quality information exists; no much larger clone differs at one position. The CDR3 regions of human TCRbeta chains were subjected to immunosequencing. The source study handled its data this way. Repertoire TCRs were checked for matches against a reference library of SARS-CoV-2-specific TCRs that had been generated using the MIRA antigen-specificity platform. Breadth was defined as the fraction of unique TCRs that were SARS-CoV-2-associated, and depth was defined as the fraction of total T cells that were SARS-CoV-2-associated. Each spike-specific TCR was assigned to its reactive spike region and to a CD4 or CD8 class using the MIRA data. Log10-transformed breadth and depth values were compared by one-way ANOVA with Sidak's multiple comparisons tests. Entries here come from immuneACCESS through TCRdb and include only in-frame sequences with V and J called. Some clones fail to appear in such tables; in the studies checked, an unresolved V gene covers under half of the shortfall, and the cause of the remainder is unknown. The V and J calls and clone size come from that table; D and trimming were worked out from the DNA. The sample contains around 130,000 clones, about 93% of them found a single time. The top ten clones comprise 5.4% of the sample.

These data are taken from a study of T cell responses to AZD1222 COVID-19 vaccine (dated by TCRdb to 2020 to 2023). In the study overall: Because spike-specific TCR depth and breadth did not differ between the two schedules, AZD1222 recipients who got a second dose at roughly 4 weeks were pooled with those who got a second dose at roughly 12 weeks. Trial participants were enrolled by age into 18-55, 56-69 and 70-plus year subgroups, with around 150, 28 and 57 TCR-sequenced participants respectively. A total of over 230 trial participants underwent TCR sequencing, of whom 200 to 220 had received two doses of AZD1222 and around 26 had received two doses of the MenACWY control vaccine.

Sequences SNHLY (CDR1) and FYNNEI (CDR2) are obtained from the germline V gene. Spanning cysteine to phenylalanine, the CDR3 consists of 11 amino acids. Just CDR3 DNA is preserved here, 33 bases in frame from base 1. V is clipped by 8 bases and J by 7 bases, and the sequence between their germline boundaries is 12 bases long. The paper as a whole reports these results and caveats: Most participants were white British and females outnumbered males, and the authors suggested that clonal diversity may have been underestimated. Reportedly, almost half of the unique spike-specific TCRs recognized epitopes lying outside the regions that are mutated in the B.1.351 and B.1.1.7 variants. Conclusions about previously exposed vaccinees are limited, since just a handful of AZD1222 recipients were seropositive for SARS-CoV-2 at baseline. In the small 56-69-year group, the increase in depth fell short of significance, most likely because of low power. CD4 TCRs associated with the vaccine covered the entire spike protein, and the dominant responses were in regions 160-218 and 743-854. Because no day 14 peak-response samples were available, the repertoires could be characterized only after the peak T cell response. After two AZD1222 doses, spike-specific TCR breadth and depth were significantly higher than at day 0 and than in MenACWY recipients.

The label giving this sample's time point can be read as: baseline before first vaccination. Vaccinee samples were obtained from the UK trials COV001 and COV002, which included a single-blind randomized controlled phase 2/3 trial of AZD1222 (ChAdOx1 nCoV-19) in healthy adults. For TCRbeta chain sequencing, PBMC samples from trial participants were taken at day 0 and at day 28 after the second dose. Here the sequenced sample was peripheral blood, taken on day 0 of AZD1222 vaccination. The chain uses TRBV2 and TRBJ2-7; the D region possibly corresponds to TRBD1 (5 bases align). The origin of this receptor is an adult in good health. CDR3 loop: CASGALGEQYF. The DNA is as follows: TGTGCCAGCGGGGCCCTCGGGGAGCAGTACTTC.